These 29 T cell receptor beta chains were all obtained from the same sample, sequenced in a study of spatial heterogeneity in lung cancer. TCRdb re-derived calls from the 5' RACE reads in MiXCR, one entry per CDR3 protein. This table holds 72,000 or so distinct CDR3 sequences, less than 9.5% found once. Specified time point: blood at routine non-recurrence follow-up after resection. Sample: PBMCs, taken at follow-up. These receptors were obtained from a female donor with early-stage non-small cell lung cancer.

This clonotype occurred many times. The chain carries TRBV7-6 and TRBJ2-3; the D is unclear. This CDR3 region has 13 residues. V lost 5 bases, J lost 10 bases, and 16 bases lay in between. In germline, CDR1 is SGHVS, CDR2 FNYEAQ. CDR3: CASSDALALSQYF. The CDR3 bases are TGTGCCAGCAGCGACGCCTTAGCCTTGTCGCAGTATTTT.

This clonotype was seen many times. J is TRBJ1-5 and V is TRBV6-6; possible D gene TRBD1, 5 bases. V lost 4 bases, J lost 0 bases, and 13 bases lay in between. Germline CDR1 reads MNHNY; CDR2 reads SVGAGI (reference sequence). This CDR3 is built from 16 residues. As DNA, the CDR3 is TGTGCCAGCAGTTGGGGGACTGCAAATAGCAATCAGCCCCAGCATTTT. Protein product: CASSWGTANSNQPQHF.

This clonotype showed up just once. The rearrangement uses TRBV20-1 and TRBJ1-6; 8 bases are a match to TRBD1. Losses at the gene ends were 0 bases for V and 6 bases for J; bases not matched to a gene: 7. The CDR3 contains 16 residues. Germline assignment: CDR1 DFQATT and CDR2 SNEGSKA (reference sequence). CDR3 region: CSARDHQGAINSPLHF. The DNA for the CDR3 is TGCAGTGCTAGAGATCATCAGGGGGCCATTAATTCACCCCTCCACTTT.

This clonotype was recorded many times. The chain recombines TRBV7-2 with TRBJ1-5, with 9 positions matching TRBD1. Germline trimming cut 5 bases from V and 6 bases from J; bases unmatched to any gene: 11. Germline V gene lookup returns CDR1 SGHTA and CDR2 FQGNSA. The CDR3 consists of 16 residues. CDR3 sequence: CASSPPGDRVTQPQHF. DNA for the CDR3: TGTGCCAGCAGCCCGCCGGGGGACAGGGTAACTCAGCCCCAGCATTTT.

This clonotype was detected only a few times. A much larger clone is a single base away; this may be a read error. The rearrangement links TRBV11-2 to TRBJ2-1; possible D gene TRBD2, 5 bases. Germline values: CDR1 SGHAT, CDR2 FQNNGV. This CDR3 region has 11 residues. The ends were cut back, 3 bases at V and 10 bases at J, with 7 bases in the middle. CDR3 nucleotide sequence: TGTGCCAGCAGCTTGAGAGGGGAGCAGTTCTTC. This codes for CASSLRGEQFF. Using reference TRBV11-2 and TRBJ2-1 for the parts outside the CDR3, the full variable domain is EAGVAQSPRYKIIEKRQSVAFWCNPISGHATLYWYQQILGQGPKLLIQFQNNGVVDDSQLPKDRFSAERLKGVDSTLKIQPAKLEDSAVYLCASSLRGEQFFGPGTRLTVL.

This clonotype was seen repeatedly, ten times or more. This chain uses TRBV10-3 with TRBJ2-1; a weak D match, TRBD2 (5 bases). V lost 7 bases, J lost 6 bases, and 10 bases lay in between. CDR3 length: 12 amino acids. Germline-derived CDR1 and CDR2 are ENHRY and SYGVKD. This CDR3 reads CAINNLANEQFF. The CDR3 nucleotides are TGTGCCATCAACAACCTAGCCAATGAGCAGTTCTTC.

This clonotype was seen repeatedly, ten times or more. The rearrangement uses TRBV18 and TRBJ2-7; D may be TRBD2 (6 bases). Germline V gives CDR1 KGHSH, CDR2 LQKENI. With 4 bases removed from V and 4 bases from J, the gap between germline ends came to 11 bases. The CDR3 spans 13 residues. Here the CDR3 reads CASSRGDLYEQYF. The CDR3 nucleotides are TGTGCCAGCTCACGGGGGGACTTGTACGAGCAGTACTTC.

Ten or more counts support this clonotype. The rearrangement uses TRBV6-2 or TRBV6-3 and TRBJ1-2; D call uncertain. Trimming removed 6 bases at V and 3 bases at J, with 8 bases between. Germline V gene sequence: CDR1 MNHEY, CDR2 SVGEGT. The CDR3 length is 12 residues. CDR3 region: CASRPGHYGYTF. CDR3 coding DNA: TGTGCCAGCAGGCCGGGTCACTATGGCTACACCTTC.

The J gene is TRBJ2-1, the V gene TRBV7-2; a possible D gene is TRBD2 (6 bases). Trimming removed 0 bases from V and 3 bases from J, with 9 bases in between. This CDR3 contains 15 residues. Germline values: CDR1 SGHTA, CDR2 FQGNSA. The DNA of the CDR3 is TGTGCCAGCAGCTTAGCTAGCGGCAACTACAATGAGCAGTTCTTC. This translates into CASSLASGNYNEQFF. The full variable domain, rest sourced from reference TRBV7-2 and TRBJ2-1, is GAGVSQSPSNKVTEKGKDVELRCDPISGHTALYWYRQSLGQGLEFLIYFQGNSAPDKSGLPSDRFSAERTGGSVSTLTIQRTQQEDSAVYLCASSLASGNYNEQFFGPGTRLTVL.

This clonotype has only a few counts. The chain has TRBV20-1 and TRBJ1-5, with D unresolved. The CDR3 sequence is 13 residues long. The V gene lost 2 bases and the J gene lost 4 bases, with 9 bases spanning the gap. Germline CDR1 is DFQATT and CDR2 is SNEGSKA (reference sequence). The CDR3 spells CSARLHANQPQHF. The CDR3 DNA sequence: TGCAGTGCTAGATTACACGCAAATCAGCCCCAGCATTTT.

This clonotype was seen ten or more times. The J gene is TRBJ1-1, the V gene TRBV3-1, with D perhaps matching TRBD1 (6 bases). The CDR3 totals 15 residues. Germline V gives CDR1 LGHDT, CDR2 YNNKEL (reference sequence). V lost 6 bases and J 0 bases, leaving 14 bases between the germline ends. CDR3 amino acids: CASRPGQSLNTEAFF. The CDR3 coding sequence is TGTGCCAGCAGGCCCGGACAGTCATTGAACACTGAAGCTTTCTTT.

This clonotype was observed a handful of times. The rearrangement uses TRBV27 and TRBJ1-2, with TRBD1 identical over 9 bases. V was clipped by 5 bases and J by 1 base; unmatched bases: 5. Germline assignment: CDR1 MNHEY and CDR2 SMNVEV (reference sequence). The CDR3 consists of 15 residues. The CDR3 loop is CASSTRTGVNYGYTF. As DNA, the CDR3 is TGTGCCAGCAGTACCCGGACAGGGGTTAACTATGGCTACACCTTC.

The V gene is TRBV20-1, the J gene TRBJ1-2, with 10 bases that match TRBD1. Losses at the gene ends were 2 bases for V and 4 bases for J; bases not matched to a gene: 4. From germline, CDR1 is DFQATT and CDR2 SNEGSKA (reference sequence). The CDR3 covers 14 residues. The CDR3 nucleotides read TGCAGTGCTAGACGGACAGGGGGATCCTATGGCTACACCTTC. Its translation is CSARRTGGSYGYTF.

This clonotype was detected many times. The chain has TRBV14 and TRBJ1-5, with D hard to call. With 1 base removed from V and 3 bases from J, the gap between germline ends came to 4 bases. Germline CDR1 reads SGHDN; CDR2 reads FVKESK. The CDR3 has 13 amino acids. The CDR3 here is CASSQGHNQPQHF. CDR3 coding DNA: TGTGCCAGCAGCCAAGGCCACAATCAGCCCCAGCATTTT.

The genes are TRBV12-3 or TRBV12-4 and TRBJ1-3, with a possible D match to TRBD1 (5 bases). V was clipped by 7 bases and J by 4 bases, with 14 bases between them. The CDR3 sequence is 14 residues long. CDR3 in DNA: TGTGCCAGCAATCCAGGGTTGGCGGGAAACACCATATATTTT. Amino acids: CASNPGLAGNTIYF.

This clonotype was observed at least ten times. This chain connects TRBV6-5 to TRBJ2-2, with 7 positions matching TRBD1. The trim removed 6 bases at V and 1 base at J, leaving 2 bases unmatched. The CDR3 is made up of 14 amino acids. The germline V gene encodes CDR1 MNHEY and CDR2 SVGAGI. CDR3 amino acids: CASRRGLNTGELFF. The DNA for the CDR3 is TGTGCCAGCAGAAGGGGGCTGAACACCGGGGAGCTGTTTTTT.

This clonotype has just a few counts. The J gene is TRBJ1-5, the V gene TRBV7-2; D remains unclear. V lost 3 bases, J lost 7 bases, and 19 bases lay in between. Germline V gives CDR1 SGHTA, CDR2 FQGNSA. CDR3 length equals 16 residues. The CDR3 is CASSFSLVEGRQPQHF. CDR3 in DNA: TGTGCCAGCAGCTTTAGCCTCGTTGAGGGCAGACAGCCCCAGCATTTT.

With regard to this clonotype: A read error may produce the germline difference seen at one junction end. This chain connects TRBV29-1 to TRBJ1-1; D might be TRBD1 (6 bases). CDR1 is SQVTM, CDR2 ANQGSEA, per germline. This CDR3 comprises 12 residues. In DNA, the CDR3 is TGCAGCGTTCGGACAGTGAACACTGAAGCTCTCTTT. Translating it yields CSVRTVNTEALF.

This clonotype was recorded many times. The rearrangement joins TRBV24-1 to TRBJ2-1; maybe TRBD2 (5 bases). The CDR3 is made up of 15 amino acids. Germline CDR1 KGHDR, CDR2 SFDVKD. Trimming cost V 5 bases and J 0 bases, with 10 bases left between them. For the CDR3, the DNA is TGTGCCACCAGTGCCAGCGGAACCTCCTACAATGAGCAGTTCTTC. Translated, it gives CATSASGTSYNEQFF.

This clonotype has at least ten counts. The chain carries TRBV3-1 and TRBJ2-7, with 9 nucleotides matching TRBD2. Per the germline V gene, CDR1 is LGHDT and CDR2 is YNNKEL (reference sequence). This CDR3 region has 17 residues. With V trimmed by 1 base and J by 2 bases, 9 bases remained unmatched. The CDR3 bases are TGTGCCAGCAGCCAAGGGACCGGGACTAGCCTCCCCTACGAGCAGTACTTC. This encodes CASSQGTGTSLPYEQYF.

The chain employs TRBV7-9 and TRBJ1-6; a possible D gene is TRBD1 (5 bases). Germline V gene lookup returns CDR1 SEHNR and CDR2 FQNEAQ (reference sequence). With 3 bases removed from V and 9 bases from J, the gap between germline ends came to 12 bases. The CDR3 runs to 14 residues. The CDR3 coding sequence is TGTGCCAGCAGCTTGACACAGGTTGCTTCACCCCTCCACTTT. Translating gives CASSLTQVASPLHF.

This clonotype came up many times. One end of the junction varies from germline; a read error may be responsible. The chain uses TRBV7-7 and TRBJ2-1; 14 bases are shared with TRBD2. Germline-derived CDR1 and CDR2 are SSHAT and FNYEAQ (reference sequence). The CDR3 is made up of 16 amino acids. The chain's CDR3 is CASSRSGTSGSNEQFF. The CDR3 DNA sequence: TGTGCTAGCAGCAGGTCCGGGACTAGCGGGAGTAATGAGCAGTTCTTC.

This clonotype was counted at least ten times. CDR3 sequence (DNA): TGCGCCAGCAGCACCCGGAGTCACTATGAGCAGTTCTTC. Amino acids: CASSTRSHYEQFF. This chain uses TRBV5-1 with TRBJ2-1, with D uncertain. Germline V CDR1 and CDR2: SGHRS, YFSETQ. The V end lost 4 bases, the J end lost 8 bases, and 13 bases lay between the germline ends. CDR3 size: 13 residues.

Worth noting for this clonotype: It may be a read error: a sequence one base away is much more abundant. V is TRBV11-1 and J is TRBJ2-2; unclear D gene. From germline, CDR1 is SGHAT and CDR2 FQDESV (reference sequence). The CDR3 loop spans 13 amino acids. CDR3 region: CVSSQSSTGELFF. As DNA, the CDR3 is TGTGTCAGCAGCCAGTCCAGCACCGGGGAGCTGTTTTTT.

Ten or more counts support this clonotype. The chain uses TRBV11-1 and TRBJ2-7; D gene ambiguous. Per germline, CDR1 SGHAT and CDR2 FQDESV (reference sequence). This CDR3 spans 12 amino acids. V shed 5 bases and J shed 8 bases, with 13 bases lying between them. Here the CDR3 reads CASSPNVLKQYF. The CDR3 region has the DNA TGTGCCAGCAGCCCCAATGTCTTGAAGCAGTACTTC.

This clonotype was seen many times. CDR3 sequence reads: CASSAGDEQFF. DNA for the CDR3: TGTGCCAGCAGTGCGGGAGACGAGCAGTTCTTC. The V call is TRBV2, the J call TRBJ2-1, with D perhaps matching TRBD2 (6 bases). The ends were cut back, 4 bases at V and 10 bases at J, with 8 bases in the middle. The CDR3 is 11 amino acids. Looked up from germline, CDR1 is SNHLY and CDR2 is FYNNEI.

V usage is TRBV5-1 and J usage is TRBJ1-2; D is unresolved. CDR3 length: 12 amino acids. The V gene's germline CDR1 is SGHRS and CDR2 YFSETQ. V lost 6 bases and J lost 2, with 8 bases in between. The CDR3 DNA reads as TGCGCCAGCATGGGCGGCAACTATGGCTACACCTTC. This gives the protein CASMGGNYGYTF.

There are many counts of this clonotype. The V and J genes are TRBV28 and TRBJ2-7; D gene ambiguous. V lost 6 bases, J lost 6 bases, and 12 bases lay in between. The CDR3 totals 12 residues. Germline loops: CDR1 MDHEN, CDR2 SYDVKM. The CDR3 region has the DNA TGTGCCAGCAGCCTAAACCCTCGCGAGCAGTACTTC. Encoded protein: CASSLNPREQYF.

This clonotype came up many times. The chain is built from TRBV7-6 and TRBJ2-1, with 10 bases matching TRBD2. V was clipped by 5 bases and J by 5 bases; unmatched bases: 6. Germline CDR1 reads SGHVS; CDR2 reads FNYEAQ. The CDR3 has 15 residues. This CDR3 is CASSVWTSGNNEQFF. In DNA form, the CDR3 reads TGTGCCAGCAGCGTCTGGACTAGCGGTAACAATGAGCAGTTCTTC.